This T cell receptor (beta chain) was observed in a study of blood T cell repertoires in COVID-19. V shed 0 bases, J shed 6 bases, and the junction held 6 bases outside the gene matches. CDR1 and CDR2 (germline): SGDLS, YYNGEE. CDR3 length equals 16 residues. Profiling relied on immunoSEQ multiplex PCR, and the TCRdb table lists in-frame clones only, not all of them. The table lists 130,000 or so clones, 86% of them singletons. The TCR originated in an older woman with acute or convalescent COVID-19. The chain has TRBV9 and TRBJ2-2, with TRBD2 matching over 9 bases. Sequences were obtained from peripheral blood. This CDR3 is CASSVATAGGPGELFF. CDR3 DNA: TGTGCCAGCAGCGTAGCTACGGCGGGGGGGCCCGGGGAGCTGTTTTTT.